This passage covers 27 T cell receptor beta chains from one sample sequenced in a study of T cell responses to AZD1222 COVID-19 vaccine. The data were produced by immunoSEQ multiplex PCR, yet TCRdb's version contains in-frame clones alone and is incomplete. Among about 99,000 clones, nearly 90% were seen once, and the ten largest hold just under 3%. This sample comprised peripheral blood, obtained on day 0 of AZD1222 vaccination. These receptors came from an adult in good health.

The chain links TRBV13 to TRBJ2-3; D tentatively fits TRBD1 or TRBD2 (6 bases each). The V gene's germline CDR1 is PRHDT and CDR2 FYEKMQ (reference sequence). V lost 4 bases to trimming and J lost 2 bases, with 22 bases between them. The CDR3 has 18 amino acids. For the CDR3, the DNA is TGTGCCAGCAGCTCTCGGGGGCGGGATAGTGCCCCCACAGATACGCAGTATTTT. Translating it yields CASSSRGRDSAPTDTQYF.

This chain uses TRBV27 with TRBJ2-1, with D possibly being TRBD1 or TRBD2 (5 bases each). Germline V gene lookup returns CDR1 MNHEY and CDR2 SMNVEV (reference sequence). Trimming took 2 bases from V and 2 from J, leaving 10 bases between them. The CDR3 is 15 amino acids. The CDR3 reads CASSLLGVPYNEQFF. CDR3 sequence (DNA): TGTGCCAGCAGTTTACTGGGGGTTCCCTACAATGAGCAGTTCTTC.

In regard to this clone: At one boundary the junction diverges from the germline segment, which might be a read error. This sequence joins TRBV5-1 and TRBJ1-1; D not resolved. This CDR3 is built from 14 residues. The germline V gene has CDR1 SGHRS and CDR2 YFSETQ. The CDR3 region is CASSLDSSRVGAFF. CDR3 nucleotide sequence: TGTGCCAGCAGCTTGGATAGTTCGCGGGTCGGAGCTTTCTTT.

The CDR3 spells CASSKSTTGRSGTQYF. The CDR3 coding sequence is TGTGCCAGCAGCAAAAGCACGACAGGGCGATCAGGTACGCAGTATTTT. J is TRBJ2-3 and V is TRBV21-1; the table's TRBD1 call for D was not verified on the DNA. TRBV21-1 is classified as a pseudogene. The CDR3 spans 16 residues.

This chain joins TRBV7-2 and TRBJ2-1; 12 nucleotides line up with TRBD2. After removal of 7 bases from V and 5 bases from J, the junction contained 6 bases not matched to a gene. The CDR3 runs to 15 residues. Germline values: CDR1 SGHTA, CDR2 FQGNSA. The CDR3 DNA sequence: TGTGCCAGCACCCTAGCGGGAGGGCCCAACAATGAGCAGTTCTTC. It encodes CASTLAGGPNNEQFF.

Here the CDR3 reads CASSSHGLTEMGYTF. CDR3 coding DNA: TGTGCCAGTAGTAGTCACGGACTTACCGAGATGGGCTACACCTTC. The chain uses TRBV19 and TRBJ1-2; D is undetermined. Germline V gene data show CDR1 as LNHDA and CDR2 as SQIVND (reference sequence). This CDR3 contains 15 residues. V lost 4 bases and J 8 bases, leaving 20 bases between the germline ends. Using reference TRBV19 and TRBJ1-2 for the parts outside the CDR3, the full variable domain is DGGITQSPKYLFRKEGQNVTLSCEQNLNHDAMYWYRQDPGQGLRLIYYSQIVNDFQKGDIAEGYSVSREKKESFPLTVTSAQKNPTAFYLCASSSHGLTEMGYTFGSGTRLTVV.

The chain is built from TRBV25-1 and TRBJ1-5; D call uncertain. CDR1 is MGHDK and CDR2 is SYGVNS in the germline V gene. This CDR3 has 14 residues. Trimming pared 5 bases from V and 1 base from J, leaving 9 bases between. The CDR3, as DNA: TGTGCCAGCAGTAAAGAGGCAAGCAATCAGCCCCAGCATTTT. The encoded protein is CASSKEASNQPQHF. Using reference TRBV25-1 and TRBJ1-5 for the parts outside the CDR3, the full variable domain is EADIYQTPRYLVIGTGKKITLECSQTMGHDKMYWYQQDPGMELHLIHYSYGVNSTEKGDLSSESTVSRIRTEHFPLTLESARPSHTSQYLCASSKEASNQPQHFGDGTRLSIL.

The V gene is TRBV7-3, the J gene TRBJ1-6; D unclear. The CDR3 sequence is 14 residues long. Trimming cost V 5 bases and J 7 bases, with 12 bases left between them. Looked up from germline, CDR1 is SGHTA and CDR2 is FQGTGA. CDR3 in amino acids: CASSPAGQNSPLHF. CDR3 nucleotides: TGTGCCAGCAGCCCGGCGGGTCAAAATTCACCCCTCCACTTT.

This sequence joins TRBV11-2 and TRBJ2-3; maybe TRBD1 (6 bases). The CDR3 runs to 17 residues. V was trimmed by 2 bases and J by 0 bases, leaving 15 bases between them. Germline CDR1 reads SGHAT; CDR2 reads FQNNGV. CDR3 nucleotide sequence: TGTGCCAGCAGCTTACGGACCCAGGGGTCTAGCACAGATACGCAGTATTTT. Translated: CASSLRTQGSSTDTQYF.

The chain couples TRBV9 to TRBJ1-2; possibly TRBD1 for D (6 bases). This CDR3 spans 15 amino acids. The germline V gene encodes CDR1 SGDLS and CDR2 YYNGEE. V lost 2 bases and J 8 bases, leaving 19 bases between the germline ends. CDR3: CASSVTGSPAWGYTF. In DNA form, the CDR3 reads TGTGCCAGCAGCGTTACAGGGTCCCCCGCCTGGGGCTACACCTTC.

CDR3 nucleotides: TGTGCCAGCAGTTATGGGTTCGGGGGCTACACCGGGGAGCTGTTTTTT. Residues: CASSYGFGGYTGELFF. This sequence joins TRBV6-5 and TRBJ2-2, with D tentatively TRBD1 or TRBD2 (6 bases each). V lost 3 bases and J 3 bases, leaving 14 bases between the germline ends. The length of the CDR3 is 16 residues. Germline V gene lookup returns CDR1 MNHEY and CDR2 SVGAGI.

This sequence joins TRBV7-8 and TRBJ2-7, with 8 nucleotides matching TRBD2. This CDR3 is built from 11 residues. Germline-derived CDR1 and CDR2 are SGHVS and FQNEAQ. CDR3 sequence (DNA): TGTGCCAGCACCTTAGCGGGGGAGCAGTACGTC. Translating gives CASTLAGEQYV.

The chain recombines TRBV6-1 with TRBJ2-1; TRBD2 agrees at 8 bases. In germline, CDR1 is MNHNS, CDR2 SASEGT. CDR3 length: 15 amino acids. The trim removed 0 bases at V and 7 bases at J, leaving 5 bases unmatched. CDR3 coding DNA: TGTGCCAGCAGTGAAGCTGGCGGGAGGTGGAATGAGCAGTTCTTC. Residues: CASSEAGGRWNEQFF.

The chain links TRBV4-2 to TRBJ1-2; D remains ambiguous. Per the germline V gene, CDR1 is LGHNA and CDR2 is YNFKEQ. The ends were cut back, 2 bases at V and 2 bases at J, with 3 bases in the middle. CDR3 size: 12 residues. The CDR3 reads CASSQQNYGYTF. For the CDR3, the DNA is TGTGCCAGCAGCCAACAAAACTATGGCTACACCTTC.

This rearrangement joins TRBV7-2 to TRBJ1-5; 8 bases are a match to TRBD1. The trim removed 5 bases at V and 4 bases at J, leaving 4 bases unmatched. The germline gives CDR1 SGHTA, CDR2 FQGNSA. This CDR3 contains 14 residues. The CDR3 is CASSPYRGNQPQHF. DNA for the CDR3: TGTGCCAGCAGCCCGTACAGGGGGAATCAGCCCCAGCATTTT.

The gene calls are TRBV12-5 and TRBJ2-1, with 8 bases fitting TRBD2. CDR1 is LGHNT, CDR2 FRNRAP, per germline. The CDR3 is made up of 16 amino acids. V shed 0 bases and J 6 bases; nucleotides not matched to a gene: 7. CDR3 residues: CASGLVPGGIGNEQFF. In nucleotides, the CDR3 is TGTGCTAGTGGTTTGGTACCGGGAGGGATAGGCAATGAGCAGTTCTTC.

The chain joins TRBV14 to TRBJ2-1, with 12 nucleotides matching TRBD2. This CDR3 spans 16 amino acids. Looked up from germline, CDR1 is SGHDN and CDR2 is FVKESK. With 6 bases clipped from V and 8 bases from J, the junction kept 11 bases outside the gene matches. CDR3 sequence (DNA): TGTGCCAGCAGTCCCGGACTAGCGGGACGGAGGGATGAGCAGTTCTTC. It translates to CASSPGLAGRRDEQFF.

This clone was seen once. This rearrangement joins TRBV30 to TRBJ2-6, with D unresolved. Per the germline V gene, CDR1 is GTSNPN and CDR2 is SVGIG (reference sequence). The CDR3 is 14 amino acids. Trimming left V 0 bases short and J 1 base short, with 4 bases between. CDR3 sequence (DNA): TGTGCCTGGAGTGTTGGGTCTGGGGCCAACGTCCTGACTTTC. This encodes CAWSVGSGANVLTF.

This chain joins TRBV7-9 and TRBJ2-7; 9 bases are a match to TRBD1. Germline loops: CDR1 SEHNR, CDR2 FQNEAQ (reference sequence). V shed 5 bases and J 5 bases; nucleotides not matched to a gene: 13. The CDR3 consists of 16 residues. In DNA, the CDR3 is TGTGCCAGCAGCCTGGACCGGGACAGGGTTCAGGACGAGCAGTACTTC. Translated: CASSLDRDRVQDEQYF. Based on the CDR3 plus reference TRBV7-9 and TRBJ2-7, the full variable domain is DTGVSQNPRHKITKRGQNVTFRCDPISEHNRLYWYRQTLGQGPEFLTYFQNEAQLEKSRLLSDRFSAERPKGSFSTLEIQRTEQGDSAMYLCASSLDRDRVQDEQYFGPGTRLTVT.

The J gene is TRBJ2-1, the V gene TRBV30; 8 bases map to TRBD2. With V trimmed by 4 bases and J by 8 bases, 13 bases remained unmatched. The CDR3 runs 15 residues. Germline V CDR1 and CDR2: GTSNPN, SVGIG (reference sequence). DNA for the CDR3: TGTGCCTGGAACAAGGTCGGGAGGGCGGGGGATGAGCAGTTCTTC. Protein product: CAWNKVGRAGDEQFF. Full variable domain (remainder filled in from reference TRBV30 and TRBJ2-1): SQTIHQWPATLVQPVGSPLSLECTVEGTSNPNLYWYRQAAGRGLQLLFYSVGIGQISSEVPQNLSASRPQDRQFILSSKKLLLSDSGFYLCAWNKVGRAGDEQFFGPGTRLTVL.

The chain uses TRBV6-5 and TRBJ1-4; D is undetermined. Germline CDR1 reads MNHEY; CDR2 reads SVGAGI. Trimming removed 2 bases at V and 10 bases at J, with 14 bases between. CDR3 size: 14 residues. The DNA of the CDR3 is TGTGCCAGCAGTTACAGGCCCAAGCCCGGAAAACTGTTTTTT. Translated, it gives CASSYRPKPGKLFF.

This clone has more than one count but fewer than ten. This rearrangement joins TRBV5-8 to TRBJ2-3, with 10 bases matching TRBD1. This CDR3 region has 14 residues. Trimming at V came to 4 bases and at J to 5 bases, leaving 4 bases not matched to a gene. Germline-derived CDR1 and CDR2 are SGHTS and YDEGEE. The CDR3: CASSRDRGGDTQYF. CDR3 bases: TGTGCCAGCAGCCGGGACAGGGGTGGAGATACGCAGTATTTT.

The J gene is TRBJ2-3, the V gene TRBV7-3; 11 bases fit TRBD2. Per germline, CDR1 SGHTA and CDR2 FQGTGA. The V and J ends lost 5 bases and 4 bases, in that order; junction bases with no gene match: 8. This CDR3 has 16 amino acids. CDR3 loop: CASSASLAGAADTQYF. CDR3 DNA: TGTGCCAGCAGCGCCTCACTAGCGGGGGCGGCAGATACGCAGTATTTT.

The table lists this clone with a count of one. The J gene is TRBJ1-1, the V gene TRBV5-4; tentatively, D is TRBD1 (5 bases). V lost 1 base, J lost 2 bases, and 9 bases lay in between. Germline V gene data show CDR1 as SGHNT and CDR2 as YYREEE (reference sequence). The CDR3 has 14 residues. This CDR3 reads CASSLFGGNTEAFF. For the CDR3, the DNA is TGTGCCAGCAGCTTGTTTGGGGGAAACACTGAAGCTTTCTTT.

The J gene is TRBJ2-4, the V gene TRBV19, with D possibly being TRBD2 (5 bases). V was shortened by 1 base and J by 4 bases, with 11 bases between the two germline ends. The CDR3 loop spans 15 amino acids. CDR1 and CDR2 (germline): LNHDA, SQIVND (reference sequence). The CDR3 spells CASSIGEGLKNIQYF. The CDR3 DNA is TGTGCCAGTAGTATAGGAGAGGGTCTTAAAAACATTCAGTACTTC.

The genes are TRBV11-3 and TRBJ2-1; D is possibly TRBD2 (6 bases). The CDR3 is 13 residues long. The ends were cut back, 6 bases at V and 6 bases at J, with 12 bases in the middle. From germline, CDR1 is SGHNT and CDR2 YENEEA. CDR3 protein: CASSSLAPNEQFF. DNA for the CDR3: TGTGCCAGCAGTTCACTAGCCCCCAATGAGCAGTTCTTC.

The rearrangement uses TRBV4-2 and TRBJ2-5; possible D gene TRBD2, 7 bases. CDR1 and CDR2 (germline): LGHNA, YNFKEQ. The CDR3 length is 15 residues. V shed 6 bases and J shed 4 bases, with 18 bases lying between them. The CDR3 here is CASRPIGGGGETQYF. The CDR3 bases are TGTGCCAGCAGGCCCATAGGGGGGGGCGGAGAGACCCAGTACTTC.